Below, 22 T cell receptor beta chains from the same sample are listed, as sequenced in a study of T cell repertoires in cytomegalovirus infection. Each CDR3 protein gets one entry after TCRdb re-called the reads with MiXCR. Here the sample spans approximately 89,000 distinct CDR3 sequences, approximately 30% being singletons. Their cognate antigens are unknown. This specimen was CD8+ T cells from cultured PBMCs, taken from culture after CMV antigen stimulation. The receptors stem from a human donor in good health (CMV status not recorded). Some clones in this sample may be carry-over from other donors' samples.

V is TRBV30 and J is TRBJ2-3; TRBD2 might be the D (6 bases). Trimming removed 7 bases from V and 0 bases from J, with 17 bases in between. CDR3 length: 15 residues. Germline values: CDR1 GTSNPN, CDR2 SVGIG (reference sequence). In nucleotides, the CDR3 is TGTGCCTCGGGGGATACTGGGAAGAGCACAGATACGCAGTATTTT. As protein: CASGDTGKSTDTQYF.

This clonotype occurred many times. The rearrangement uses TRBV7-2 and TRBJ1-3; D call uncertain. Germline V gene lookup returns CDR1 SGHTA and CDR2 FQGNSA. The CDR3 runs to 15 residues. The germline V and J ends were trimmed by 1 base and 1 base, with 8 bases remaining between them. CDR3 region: CASSLDFGSGNTIYF. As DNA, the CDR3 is TGTGCCAGCAGCTTAGATTTCGGGTCTGGAAACACCATATATTTT.

The DNA of the CDR3 is TGTGCCAGCAGCCCCGGACAGGGAGCCCTCGAGCAGTACTTC. This codes for CASSPGQGALEQYF. The genes are TRBV7-6 and TRBJ2-7; TRBD1 agrees at 8 bases. CDR3 length equals 14 residues. Per germline, CDR1 SGHVS and CDR2 FNYEAQ. The V segment lost 5 bases and the J segment 6 bases; nucleotides outside the gene matches: 9.

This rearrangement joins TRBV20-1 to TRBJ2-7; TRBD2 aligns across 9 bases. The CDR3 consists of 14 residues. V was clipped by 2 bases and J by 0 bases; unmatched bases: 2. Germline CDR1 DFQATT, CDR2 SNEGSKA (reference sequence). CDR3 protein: CSARLAGNSYEQYF. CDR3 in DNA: TGCAGTGCTAGACTAGCGGGGAACTCCTACGAGCAGTACTTC.

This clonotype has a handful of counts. CDR3 DNA: TGTGCCAGCAGTGAAAAAACGGGGGCAAAGACTGAAGCTTTCTTT. This translates into CASSEKTGAKTEAFF. This chain joins TRBV2 and TRBJ1-1, with D perhaps matching TRBD1 (6 bases). V was pared by 2 bases and J by 5 bases, with 15 bases between. The CDR3 contains 15 residues. CDR1 SNHLY and CDR2 FYNNEI come from the germline V gene.

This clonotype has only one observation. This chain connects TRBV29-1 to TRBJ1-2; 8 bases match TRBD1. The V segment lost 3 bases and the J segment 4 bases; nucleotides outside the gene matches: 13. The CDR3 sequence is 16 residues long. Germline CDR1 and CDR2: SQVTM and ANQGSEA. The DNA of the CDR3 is TGCAGCGTTGACCTGCCCCGGGACAGGAACCCCTATGGCTACACCTTC. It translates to CSVDLPRDRNPYGYTF.

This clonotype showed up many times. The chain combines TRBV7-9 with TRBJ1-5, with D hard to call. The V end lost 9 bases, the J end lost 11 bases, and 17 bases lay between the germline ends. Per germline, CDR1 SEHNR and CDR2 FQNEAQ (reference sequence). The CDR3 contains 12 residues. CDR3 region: CASSGQSRAQHF. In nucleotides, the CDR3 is TGTGCCAGTTCTGGGCAGTCTCGGGCCCAGCATTTT. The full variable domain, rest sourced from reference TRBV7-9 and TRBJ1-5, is DTGVSQNPRHKITKRGQNVTFRCDPISEHNRLYWYRQTLGQGPEFLTYFQNEAQLEKSRLLSDRFSAERPKGSFSTLEIQRTEQGDSAMYLCASSGQSRAQHFGDGTRLSIL.

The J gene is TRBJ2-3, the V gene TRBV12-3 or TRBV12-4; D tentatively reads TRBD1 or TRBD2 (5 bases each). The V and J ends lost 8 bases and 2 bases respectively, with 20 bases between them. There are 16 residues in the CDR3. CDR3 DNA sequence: TGTGCCAGCGCCATCTGGGACGGCCAGTCCACAGATACGCAGTATTTT. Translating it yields CASAIWDGQSTDTQYF.

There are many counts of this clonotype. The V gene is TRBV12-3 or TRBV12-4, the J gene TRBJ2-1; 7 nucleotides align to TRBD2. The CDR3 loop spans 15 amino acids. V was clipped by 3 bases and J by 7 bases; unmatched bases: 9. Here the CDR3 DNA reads TGTGCCAGCAGTTTCGGGGGGATGCTCGAGAATGAGCAGTTCTTC. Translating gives CASSFGGMLENEQFF.

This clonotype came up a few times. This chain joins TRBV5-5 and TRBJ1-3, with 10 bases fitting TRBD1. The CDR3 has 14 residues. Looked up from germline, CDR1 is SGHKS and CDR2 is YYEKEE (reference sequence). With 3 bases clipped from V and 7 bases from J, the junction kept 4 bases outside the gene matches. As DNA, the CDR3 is TGTGCCAGCAGCTCGTGGACAGGGGGGAACACCATATATTTT. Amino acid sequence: CASSSWTGGNTIYF.

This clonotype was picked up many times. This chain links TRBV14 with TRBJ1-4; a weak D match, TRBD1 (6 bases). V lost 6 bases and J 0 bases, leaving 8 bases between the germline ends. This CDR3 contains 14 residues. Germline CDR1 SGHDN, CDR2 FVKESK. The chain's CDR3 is CASSEGATNEKLFF. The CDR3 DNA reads TGTGCCAGCAGTGAGGGGGCAACTAATGAAAAACTGTTTTTT.

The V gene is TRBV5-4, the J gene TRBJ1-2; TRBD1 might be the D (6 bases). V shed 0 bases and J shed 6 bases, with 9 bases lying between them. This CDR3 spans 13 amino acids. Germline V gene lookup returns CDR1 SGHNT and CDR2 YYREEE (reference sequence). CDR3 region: CASSLAGADGYTF. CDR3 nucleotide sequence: TGTGCCAGCAGCTTGGCAGGGGCGGATGGCTACACCTTC.

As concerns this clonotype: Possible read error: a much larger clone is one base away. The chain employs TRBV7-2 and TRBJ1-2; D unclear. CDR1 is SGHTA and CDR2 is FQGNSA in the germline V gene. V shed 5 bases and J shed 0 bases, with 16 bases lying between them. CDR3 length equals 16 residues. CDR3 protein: CASSAERGLANYGYTF. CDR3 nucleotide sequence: TGTGCCAGCAGCGCAGAACGAGGCTTGGCTAACTATGGCTACACCTTC. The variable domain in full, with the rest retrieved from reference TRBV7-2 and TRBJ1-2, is GAGVSQSPSNKVTEKGKDVELRCDPISGHTALYWYRQSLGQGLEFLIYFQGNSAPDKSGLPSDRFSAERTGGSVSTLTIQRTQQEDSAVYLCASSAERGLANYGYTFGSGTRLTVV.

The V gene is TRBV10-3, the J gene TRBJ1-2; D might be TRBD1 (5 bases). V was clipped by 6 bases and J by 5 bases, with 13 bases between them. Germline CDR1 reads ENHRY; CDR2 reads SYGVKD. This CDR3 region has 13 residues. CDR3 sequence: CAISAGAAYGYTF. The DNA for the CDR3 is TGTGCCATCAGCGCCGGGGCCGCGTATGGCTACACCTTC.

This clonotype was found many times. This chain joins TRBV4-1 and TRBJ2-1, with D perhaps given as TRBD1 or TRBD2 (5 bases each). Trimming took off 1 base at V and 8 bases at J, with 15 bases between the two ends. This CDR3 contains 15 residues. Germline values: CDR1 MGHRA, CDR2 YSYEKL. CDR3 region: CASSQAPGLMDEQFF. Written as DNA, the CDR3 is TGCGCCAGCAGCCAAGCTCCGGGGCTCATGGATGAGCAGTTCTTC.

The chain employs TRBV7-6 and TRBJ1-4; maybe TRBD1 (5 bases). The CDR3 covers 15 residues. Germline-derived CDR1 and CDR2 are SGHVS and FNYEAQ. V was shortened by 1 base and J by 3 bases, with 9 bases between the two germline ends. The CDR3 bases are TGTGCCAGCAGCTTAGTAAGGGGCTCTAATGAAAAACTGTTTTTT. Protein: CASSLVRGSNEKLFF.

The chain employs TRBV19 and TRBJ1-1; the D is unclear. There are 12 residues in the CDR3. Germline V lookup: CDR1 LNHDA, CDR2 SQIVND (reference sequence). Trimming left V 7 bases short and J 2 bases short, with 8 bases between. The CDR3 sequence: CASNRVNTEAFF. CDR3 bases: TGTGCCAGTAATCGGGTAAACACTGAAGCTTTCTTT.

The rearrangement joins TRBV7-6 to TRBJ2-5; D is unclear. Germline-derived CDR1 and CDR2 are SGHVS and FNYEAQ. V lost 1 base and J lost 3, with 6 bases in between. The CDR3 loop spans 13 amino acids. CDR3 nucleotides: TGTGCCAGCAGCTTAGGCATAGAAGAGACCCAGTACTTC. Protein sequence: CASSLGIEETQYF.

The CDR3: CASSLGGGTRTDTQYF. In DNA, the CDR3 is TGTGCCAGCAGCCTTGGCGGGGGGACCCGCACAGATACGCAGTATTTT. The J gene is TRBJ2-3, the V gene TRBV5-6, with 8 bases that match TRBD2. The CDR3 consists of 16 residues. From germline, CDR1 is SGHDT and CDR2 YYEEEE. J was trimmed by 1 base and V by 4 bases; bases with no gene match: 8.

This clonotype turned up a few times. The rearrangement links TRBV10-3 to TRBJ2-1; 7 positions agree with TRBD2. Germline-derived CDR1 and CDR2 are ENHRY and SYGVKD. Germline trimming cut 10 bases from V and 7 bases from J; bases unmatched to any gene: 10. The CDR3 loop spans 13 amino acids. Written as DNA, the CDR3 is TGTGCCACCGTTACCACGGGGGGAAATGAGCAGTTCTTC. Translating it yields CATVTTGGNEQFF.

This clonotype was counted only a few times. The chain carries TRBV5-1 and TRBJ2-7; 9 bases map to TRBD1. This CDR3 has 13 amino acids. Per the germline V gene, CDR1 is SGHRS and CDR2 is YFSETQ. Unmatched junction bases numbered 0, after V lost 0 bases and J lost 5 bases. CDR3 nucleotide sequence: TGCGCCAGCAGCTTGGGGGACAGGGACGAGCAGTACTTC. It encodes CASSLGDRDEQYF.

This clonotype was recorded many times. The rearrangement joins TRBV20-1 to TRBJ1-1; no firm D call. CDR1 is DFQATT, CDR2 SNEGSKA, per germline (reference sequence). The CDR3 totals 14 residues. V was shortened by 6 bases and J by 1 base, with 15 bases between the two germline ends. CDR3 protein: CSAPEGRGNTEAFF. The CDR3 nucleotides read TGCAGTGCGCCGGAGGGCAGAGGGAACACTGAAGCTTTCTTT.